The 5 T cell receptor beta chains listed next were all sequenced from one sample in a study of pediatric ulcerative colitis (dated by TCRdb to the late 2010s). Receptors were amplified or captured by the immunoSEQ multiplex PCR assay. TCRdb's version of the immuneACCESS table is confined to in-frame rearrangements and falls short of the full clone set. An unresolved V gene accounts for under half of the shortfall where checked; the remainder is of unknown origin. The sample includes about 36,000 clones, with around 73% observed a single time. The ten largest clones represent roughly 0.7% of the sample. One to two pinch biopsies were taken from the rectum for research during colonoscopy. The source material was gut tissue. Receptors were obtained from a boy between 10 and 17 years old with moderate ulcerative colitis.

The chain is built from TRBV27 and TRBJ2-1; 11 positions match TRBD1. Germline CDR1 MNHEY, CDR2 SMNVEV (reference sequence). The CDR3 length is 16 residues. The V segment lost 5 bases and the J segment 4 bases; nucleotides outside the gene matches: 7. The DNA for the CDR3 is TGTGCCAGCAGTCCCCCCGGGACAGGGGGATACAATGAGCAGTTCTTC. Translating it yields CASSPPGTGGYNEQFF.

This rearrangement joins TRBV5-6 to TRBJ2-7; no reliable D call. Germline values: CDR1 SGHDT, CDR2 YYEEEE. Between the trimmed V and J ends, which lost 0 bases and 4 bases, there was a span of 2 bases. The CDR3 is made up of 11 amino acids. CDR3: CASSLDYEQYF. Here the CDR3 DNA reads TGTGCCAGCAGCTTGGATTACGAGCAGTACTTC. The full variable domain, in which reference TRBV5-6 and TRBJ2-7 provide the parts outside the CDR3, is DAGVTQSPTHLIKTRGQQVTLRCSPKSGHDTVSWYQQALGQGPQFIFQYYEEEERQRGNFPDRFSGHQFPNYSSELNVNALLLGDSALYLCASSLDYEQYFGPGTRLTVT.

The gene calls are TRBV6-5 and TRBJ1-1; a possible D gene is TRBD1 (5 bases). CDR1 is MNHEY and CDR2 is SVGAGI in the germline V gene. The V end was cut by 5 bases, the J end by 8 bases, with 12 bases between. The CDR3 spans 12 residues. The CDR3 sequence is CASSRYRGEAFF. DNA for the CDR3: TGTGCCAGCAGTAGGTATCGGGGGGAAGCTTTCTTT.

The CDR3 loop is CASSYGGEDYGYTF. CDR3 nucleotide sequence: TGTGCCAGCAGTTACGGGGGGGAGGACTATGGCTACACCTTC. The chain couples TRBV6-5 to TRBJ1-2, with D perhaps matching TRBD1 (5 bases). Germline CDR1 MNHEY, CDR2 SVGAGI. This CDR3 is built from 14 residues. V lost 2 bases and J lost 3, with 10 bases in between.

This chain links TRBV5-6 with TRBJ1-1, with D unclear. The CDR3 totals 12 residues. V was shortened by 0 bases and J by 10 bases, with 10 bases between the two germline ends. CDR1 and CDR2 (germline): SGHDT, YYEEEE. CDR3 loop: CASSLVPGGAFF. CDR3 coding DNA: TGTGCCAGCAGCTTGGTCCCGGGAGGAGCTTTCTTT.